Below, 18 T cell receptor beta chains from the same sample are listed, as sequenced in a study of a mutant IDH1 vaccine in newly diagnosed glioma. These TCRs are of unknown antigen specificity. The time point was: week 47, end of study. All doses held 300 ug of mutant IDH1 20-mer peptide, with topical imiquimod. Repertoires were generated with immunoSEQ multiplex PCR, while TCRdb's copy carries only in-frame clones and drops some. Among tens of thousands of clones, about four fifths were seen once, and the ten largest hold under 4.5%. Here the sequenced sample was PBMCs, taken from a glioma patient whose treatment included an IDH1 peptide vaccine. Source of these receptors: a woman in her twenties or thirties with glioma. Some clones in this sample may be carry-over from other donors' samples.

The V gene is TRBV19, the J gene TRBJ1-5; tentative D call: TRBD1 (6 bases). The CDR3 spans 16 residues. Trimming pared 3 bases from V and 2 bases from J, leaving 14 bases between. Germline CDR1 and CDR2: LNHDA and SQIVND (reference sequence). The CDR3 sequence is CASSIRFRGGNQPQHF. The CDR3 nucleotides read TGTGCCAGTAGTATCCGGTTCAGGGGTGGCAATCAGCCCCAGCATTTT.

The V gene is TRBV19, the J gene TRBJ1-1; TRBD1 agrees at 10 bases. The CDR3 length is 16 residues. The ends lost 3 bases at V and 1 base at J; junction bases unmatched: 5. Germline-derived CDR1 and CDR2 are LNHDA and SQIVND (reference sequence). Here the CDR3 reads CASSITRDRGNTEAFF. In DNA, the CDR3 is TGTGCCAGTAGTATTACACGGGACAGGGGGAACACTGAAGCTTTCTTT. The full variable domain, with the rest looked up from reference TRBV19 and TRBJ1-1, is DGGITQSPKYLFRKEGQNVTLSCEQNLNHDAMYWYRQDPGQGLRLIYYSQIVNDFQKGDIAEGYSVSREKKESFPLTVTSAQKNPTAFYLCASSITRDRGNTEAFFGQGTRLTVV.

The CDR3 loop is CASGAYEQYF. The CDR3 nucleotides read TGTGCCAGCGGCGCATACGAGCAGTACTTC. J is TRBJ2-7 and V is TRBV2; D is undetermined. The CDR3 contains 10 residues. Germline V CDR1 and CDR2: SNHLY, FYNNEI. V gave up 8 bases and J gave up 4 bases, with 6 bases separating them.

The V and J genes are TRBV27 and TRBJ1-5; D perhaps matches TRBD1 (5 bases). CDR3 length: 14 residues. V was pared by 2 bases and J by 5 bases, with 10 bases between. Germline lookup yields CDR1 MNHEY and CDR2 SMNVEV (reference sequence). The CDR3 region has the DNA TGTGCCAGCAGTTTAGGGGGGTACGATCAGCCCCAGCATTTT. Its protein is CASSLGGYDQPQHF.

CDR3 sequence: CASSQVGQGSSGANVLTF. CDR3 DNA sequence: TGTGCCAGCAGCCAAGTAGGACAGGGGAGCTCTGGGGCCAACGTCCTGACTTTC. The J gene is TRBJ2-6, the V gene TRBV14, with 9 nucleotides matching TRBD1. The CDR3 is made up of 18 amino acids. CDR1 is SGHDN and CDR2 is FVKESK in the germline V gene. V was pared by 1 base and J by 0 bases, with 4 bases of the junction left unmatched. The variable domain in full, with the rest retrieved from reference TRBV14 and TRBJ2-6, is EAGVTQFPSHSVIEKGQTVTLRCDPISGHDNLYWYRRVMGKEIKFLLHFVKESKQDESGMPNNRFLAERTGGTYSTLKVQPAELEDSGVYFCASSQVGQGSSGANVLTFGAGSRLTVL.

This clone was detected once. CDR3 residues: CASSRRLPARIQETQYF. In DNA, the CDR3 is TGTGCCAGTAGTCGCCGGCTGCCCGCACGTATCCAAGAGACCCAGTACTTC. The rearrangement links TRBV19 to TRBJ2-5; D unclear. The CDR3 totals 17 residues. CDR1 is LNHDA and CDR2 is SQIVND in the germline V gene (reference sequence). Trimming left V 5 bases short and J 1 base short, with 20 bases between.

J is TRBJ2-2 and V is TRBV15, with a possible D match to TRBD1 (5 bases). This CDR3 is 13 amino acids long. CDR1 is LNHNV, CDR2 YYDKDF, per germline (reference sequence). V lost 1 base and J 7 bases, leaving 7 bases between the germline ends. The CDR3 is CATSRARDGELFF. As DNA, the CDR3 is TGTGCCACCAGCAGAGCCAGGGACGGGGAGCTGTTTTTT. Full variable domain (outside the CDR3, taken from reference TRBV15 and TRBJ2-2): DAMVIQNPRYQVTQFGKPVTLSCSQTLNHNVMYWYQQKSSQAPKLLFHYYDKDFNNEADTPDNFQSRRPNTSFCFLDIRSPGLGDTAMYLCATSRARDGELFFGEGSRLTVL.

This clone showed up just once. The chain employs TRBV5-4 and TRBJ2-2; TRBD2 matches 12 bases. Germline-derived CDR1 and CDR2 are SGHNT and YYREEE (reference sequence). CDR3 length equals 17 residues. V shed 0 bases and J 4 bases; nucleotides not matched to a gene: 4. The CDR3 spells CASSLDRLAGVTGELFF. The DNA of the CDR3 is TGTGCCAGCAGCTTGGATCGACTAGCGGGAGTCACCGGGGAGCTGTTTTTT. The full variable domain, completed using reference TRBV5-4 and TRBJ2-2, is ETGVTQSPTHLIKTRGQQVTLRCSSQSGHNTVSWYQQALGQGPQFIFQYYREEENGRGNFPPRFSGLQFPNYSSELNVNALELDDSALYLCASSLDRLAGVTGELFFGEGSRLTVL.

The chain employs TRBV7-2 and TRBJ2-3; 10 bases map to TRBD2. The CDR3 consists of 15 residues. V shed 5 bases and J 5 bases; nucleotides not matched to a gene: 7. Germline CDR1 is SGHTA and CDR2 is FQGNSA. The CDR3 sequence: CASSQTSGDRDTQYF. The CDR3 region has the DNA TGTGCCAGCAGCCAAACTAGCGGGGACCGAGATACGCAGTATTTT.

The CDR3 DNA sequence: TGTGCCAGCAGACAAACCTTTGGGCGGGACTGGTCCTGGGAGCAGTACTTC. Its translation is CASRQTFGRDWSWEQYF. This chain connects TRBV2 to TRBJ2-7; TRBD2 is a possible D gene (6 bases). Germline-derived CDR1 and CDR2 are SNHLY and FYNNEI. This CDR3 has 17 amino acids. Trimming cost V 6 bases and J 7 bases, with 28 bases left between them.

The chain is built from TRBV6-1 and TRBJ2-7; D possibly corresponds to TRBD1 (5 bases). The germline CDR1 and CDR2 sequences are MNHNS and SASEGT. The V end lost 2 bases, the J end lost 5 bases, and 16 bases lay between the germline ends. This CDR3 has 15 amino acids. In nucleotides, the CDR3 is TGTGCCAGCAGTGAATCAACCCCCCCCAGGGACGAGCAGTACTTC. Translation gives CASSESTPPRDEQYF.

CDR3 sequence (DNA): TGTGCCAGCAGTCCCTTGGGAGGCACTGAAGCTTTCTTT. Translated, it gives CASSPLGGTEAFF. The gene calls are TRBV6-5 and TRBJ1-1; no firm D call. V was clipped by 5 bases and J by 4 bases, with 11 bases between them. This CDR3 region has 13 residues. Germline V lookup: CDR1 MNHEY, CDR2 SVGAGI.

The chain has TRBV30 and TRBJ1-2, with D hard to call. V was pared by 2 bases and J by 3 bases, with 7 bases between. CDR1 and CDR2 from the germline V gene are GTSNPN and SVGIG (reference sequence). The CDR3 extends over 12 amino acids. CDR3 in DNA: TGTGCCTGGAGTACTAAGGACTATGGCTACACCTTC. This translates into CAWSTKDYGYTF.

This clone was seen a few times. The chain carries TRBV14 and TRBJ1-2, with D uncertain. V lost 4 bases, J lost 8 bases, and 14 bases lay in between. Germline CDR1 is SGHDN and CDR2 is FVKESK. The CDR3 extends over 13 amino acids. CDR3 DNA: TGTGCCAGCAGCCCTTTTGACGGGGTCGGCTACACCTTC. Its translation: CASSPFDGVGYTF.

The V gene is TRBV11-1, the J gene TRBJ1-5; 7 nucleotides line up with TRBD1. The CDR3 length is 18 residues. After removal of 3 bases from V and 0 bases from J, the junction contained 11 bases not matched to a gene. Germline lookup yields CDR1 SGHAT and CDR2 FQDESV (reference sequence). The CDR3 region is CASSFPPGQKYSNQPQHF. The CDR3 DNA follows: TGTGCCAGCAGCTTTCCCCCGGGACAGAAATATAGCAATCAGCCCCAGCATTTT.

The chain combines TRBV19 with TRBJ1-2; D not certain. There are 12 residues in the CDR3. Trimming took off 3 bases at V and 8 bases at J, with 10 bases between the two ends. CDR1 and CDR2 from the germline V gene are LNHDA and SQIVND (reference sequence). The CDR3 sequence: CASSIGVGGYTF. CDR3 nucleotide sequence: TGTGCCAGTAGTATCGGGGTAGGGGGCTACACCTTC.

The chain uses TRBV10-3 and TRBJ2-3, with 8 bases that match TRBD2. Per germline, CDR1 ENHRY and CDR2 SYGVKD. Trimming cost V 2 bases and J 1 base; bases outside gene matches: 11. The CDR3 has 18 residues. The CDR3 region has the DNA TGTGCCATCAGTGAGCCAGATCGGGTAGCGGGACGCACAGATACGCAGTATTTT. It codes for CAISEPDRVAGRTDTQYF.

CDR3 loop: CSVLRGDTQYF. The CDR3 DNA reads as TGCAGTGTATTAAGGGGTGATACGCAGTATTTT. This chain uses TRBV20-1 with TRBJ2-3, with D tentatively TRBD1 (5 bases). The V gene lost 7 bases and the J gene lost 6 bases, with 11 bases spanning the gap. CDR3 size: 11 residues. The germline V gene has CDR1 DFQATT and CDR2 SNEGSKA (reference sequence).